The sample holds a few counts of the clone carrying this TCR beta chain. This sample was taken from a study of CD8+ T cells in alopecia areata. For the study at large: Treated patients received severity scores based on the percentage of scalp area affected.

Sequencing used cDNA as its template, made by extracting RNA and reverse transcribing it. Method: immunoSEQ multiplex PCR; TCRdb's copy keeps in-frame clones and lacks some. The sample carries 90,000 to 120,000 clones, 65% to 85% recorded once. Germline V gene lookup returns CDR1 SQVTM and CDR2 ANQGSEA. CDR3 length equals 13 residues. After removal of 7 bases from V and 9 bases from J, the junction contained 8 bases not matched to a gene. Indicated treatment: oral pan-JAK inhibitor, 5-10 mg twice daily. This TCR derives from a human donor with alopecia areata. This chain joins TRBV29-1 and TRBJ2-1, with 11 positions matching TRBD2. The source material was CD8+ T cells sorted from blood, sampled at week 24, from a patient treated with tofacitinib. The CDR3 is CSDLAGGSGEQFF. For the CDR3, the DNA is TGCAGCGATTTAGCGGGGGGGTCGGGTGAGCAGTTCTTC.